This T cell receptor beta chain was found in a study of CXCR3-negative and CXCR3-positive naive CD8 T cells. The study's findings and limits: Higher TRB CDR3 hydrophobicity marked CXCR3-positive naive cells relative to CXCR3-negative naive cells.

Details on this clonotype: What it recognizes is unknown.

This CDR3 has 12 amino acids. From germline, CDR1 is MNHEY and CDR2 SVGAGI. Carrying UMI labels, the TRB cDNA libraries were prepared through 5' RACE. TCRdb reprocessed the 5' RACE reads, with one entry per CDR3 protein and no DNA. This specimen shows roughly 55,000 distinct CDR3 sequences; the ten leading clones hold about 0.5%. Sequenced sample: naive CXCR3+ CD8+ T cells from blood. Described subset: CD45RO-CCR7+CD27+CD95- naive CD8+ T cells expressing CXCR3 (TNR3+). This TCR derives from a human donor in good health. Some clones in this sample may be carry-over from other donors' samples. This chain uses TRBV6-5 with TRBJ2-7. CDR3 residues: CASRGDLYEQYF.